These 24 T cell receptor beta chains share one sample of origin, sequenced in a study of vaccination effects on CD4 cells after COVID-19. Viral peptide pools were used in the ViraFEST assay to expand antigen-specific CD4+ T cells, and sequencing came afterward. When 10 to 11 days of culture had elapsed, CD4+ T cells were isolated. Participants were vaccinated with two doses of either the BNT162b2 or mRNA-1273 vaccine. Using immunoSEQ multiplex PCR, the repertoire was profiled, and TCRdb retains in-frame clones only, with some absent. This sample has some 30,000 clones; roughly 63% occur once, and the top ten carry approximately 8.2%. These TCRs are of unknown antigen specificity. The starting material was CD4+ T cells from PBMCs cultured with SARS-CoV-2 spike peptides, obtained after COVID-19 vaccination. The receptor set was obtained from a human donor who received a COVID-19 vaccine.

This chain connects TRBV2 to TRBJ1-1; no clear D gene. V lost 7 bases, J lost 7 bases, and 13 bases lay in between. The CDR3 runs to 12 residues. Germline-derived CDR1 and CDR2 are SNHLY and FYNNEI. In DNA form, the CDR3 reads TGTGCCAGCATGAGAGGCCAGGTTGAAGCTTTCTTT. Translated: CASMRGQVEAFF.

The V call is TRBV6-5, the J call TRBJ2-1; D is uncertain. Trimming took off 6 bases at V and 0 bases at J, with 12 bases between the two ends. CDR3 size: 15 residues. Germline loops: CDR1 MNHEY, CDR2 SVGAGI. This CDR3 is CASSLTTSSYNEQFF. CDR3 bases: TGTGCCAGCAGCCTAACGACGAGCTCCTACAATGAGCAGTTCTTC.

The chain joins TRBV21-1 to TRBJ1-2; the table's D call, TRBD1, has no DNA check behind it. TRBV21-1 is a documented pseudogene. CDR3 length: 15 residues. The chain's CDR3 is CASNPGQFLGYGYTF. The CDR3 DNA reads TGTGCCAGCAATCCGGGACAGTTTCTCGGCTATGGCTACACCTTC.

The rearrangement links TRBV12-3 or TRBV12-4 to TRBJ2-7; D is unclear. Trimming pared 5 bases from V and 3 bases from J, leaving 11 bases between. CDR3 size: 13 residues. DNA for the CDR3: TGTGCCAGCAGTCCCCTGGACCTCTACGAGCAGTACTTC. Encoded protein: CASSPLDLYEQYF.

CDR3 region: CASSISGDNSPLHF. Written as DNA, the CDR3 is TGTGCCAGTAGTATTTCGGGGGATAATTCACCCCTCCACTTT. This chain joins TRBV19 and TRBJ1-6; D might be TRBD1 (5 bases). V was clipped by 3 bases and J by 5 bases, with 8 bases between them. Germline V gene sequence: CDR1 LNHDA, CDR2 SQIVND (reference sequence). The CDR3 is 14 amino acids.

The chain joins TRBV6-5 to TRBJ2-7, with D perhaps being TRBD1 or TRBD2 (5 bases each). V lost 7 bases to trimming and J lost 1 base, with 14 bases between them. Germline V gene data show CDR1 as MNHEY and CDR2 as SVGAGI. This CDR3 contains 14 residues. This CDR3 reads CASIGGWYSYEQYF. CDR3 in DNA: TGTGCCAGCATTGGGGGTTGGTATTCCTACGAGCAGTACTTC.

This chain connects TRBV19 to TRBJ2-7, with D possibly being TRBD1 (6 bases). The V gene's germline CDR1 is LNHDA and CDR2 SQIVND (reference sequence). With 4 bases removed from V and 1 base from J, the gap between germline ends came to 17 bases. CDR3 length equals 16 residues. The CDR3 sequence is CASSTSSGHWSYEQYF. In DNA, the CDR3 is TGTGCCAGTAGTACTTCCTCGGGACATTGGTCCTACGAGCAGTACTTC.

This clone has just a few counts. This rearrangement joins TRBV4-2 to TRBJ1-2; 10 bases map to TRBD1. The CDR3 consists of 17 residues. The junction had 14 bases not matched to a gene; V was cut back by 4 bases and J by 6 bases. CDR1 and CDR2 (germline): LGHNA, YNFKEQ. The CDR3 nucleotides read TGTGCCAGCAGCCTGGGGATGGGACCGGGACAGGGGAATGGCTACACCTTC. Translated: CASSLGMGPGQGNGYTF.

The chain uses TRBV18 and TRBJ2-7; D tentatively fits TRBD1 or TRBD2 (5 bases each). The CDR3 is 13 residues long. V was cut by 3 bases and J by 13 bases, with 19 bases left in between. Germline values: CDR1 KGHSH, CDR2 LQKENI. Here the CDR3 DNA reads TGTGCCAGCTCACCCCCCGGGACGGTTAATCATTACTTC. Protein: CASSPPGTVNHYF. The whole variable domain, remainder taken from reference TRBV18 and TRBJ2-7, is NAGVMQNPRHLVRRRGQEARLRCSPMKGHSHVYWYRQLPEEGLKFMVYLQKENIIDESGMPKERFSAEFPKEGPSILRIQQVVRGDSAAYFCASSPPGTVNHYFGPGTRLTVT.

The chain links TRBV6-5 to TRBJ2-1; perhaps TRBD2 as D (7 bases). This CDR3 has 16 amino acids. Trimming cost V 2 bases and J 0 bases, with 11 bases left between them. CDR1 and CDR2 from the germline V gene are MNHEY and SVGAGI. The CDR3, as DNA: TGTGCCAGCAGTTACAGCGGGACACCCTCCTACAATGAGCAGTTCTTC. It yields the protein CASSYSGTPSYNEQFF.

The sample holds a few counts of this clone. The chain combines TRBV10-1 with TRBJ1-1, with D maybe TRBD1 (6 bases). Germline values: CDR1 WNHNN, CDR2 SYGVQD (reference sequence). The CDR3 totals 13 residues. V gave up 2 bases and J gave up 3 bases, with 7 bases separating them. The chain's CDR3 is CASSEQGYTEAFF. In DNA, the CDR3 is TGCGCCAGCAGTGAGCAGGGGTACACTGAAGCTTTCTTT.

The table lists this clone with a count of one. Written as DNA, the CDR3 is TGCAGTGCTAGTTTGGTGGCTAACTATGGCTACACCTTC. Amino acid sequence: CSASLVANYGYTF. The chain combines TRBV20-1 with TRBJ1-2; D is uncertain. Trimming removed 3 bases at V and 0 bases at J, with 8 bases between. Germline V gives CDR1 DFQATT, CDR2 SNEGSKA (reference sequence). The CDR3 is 13 amino acids.

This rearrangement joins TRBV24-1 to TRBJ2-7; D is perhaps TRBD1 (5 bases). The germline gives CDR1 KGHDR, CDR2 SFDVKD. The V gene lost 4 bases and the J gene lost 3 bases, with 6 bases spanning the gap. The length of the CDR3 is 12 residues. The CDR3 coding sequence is TGTGCCACCAGTGACCAGGGCTACGAGCAGTACTTC. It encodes CATSDQGYEQYF.

The CDR3 coding sequence is TGTGCCAGCAGCTTACCGGGACTACTGAACACTGAAGCTTTCTTT. Encoded protein: CASSLPGLLNTEAFF. The rearrangement joins TRBV7-2 to TRBJ1-1, with TRBD1 as a possible D gene (5 bases). There are 15 residues in the CDR3. Germline assignment: CDR1 SGHTA and CDR2 FQGNSA. The V gene lost 2 bases and the J gene lost 0 bases, with 10 bases spanning the gap.

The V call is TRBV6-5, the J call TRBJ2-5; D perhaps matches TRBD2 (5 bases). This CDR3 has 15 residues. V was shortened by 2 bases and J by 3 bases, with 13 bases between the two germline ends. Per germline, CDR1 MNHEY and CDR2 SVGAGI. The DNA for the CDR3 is TGTGCCAGCAGTTACACCCCTTCCGGGGAAGAGACCCAGTACTTC. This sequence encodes CASSYTPSGEETQYF.

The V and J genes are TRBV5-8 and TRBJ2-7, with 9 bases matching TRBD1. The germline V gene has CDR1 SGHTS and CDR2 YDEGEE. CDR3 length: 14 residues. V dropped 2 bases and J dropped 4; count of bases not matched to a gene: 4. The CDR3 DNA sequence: TGTGCCAGCAGCTTTTCCGGGACAGGGTACGAGCAGTACTTC. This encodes CASSFSGTGYEQYF.

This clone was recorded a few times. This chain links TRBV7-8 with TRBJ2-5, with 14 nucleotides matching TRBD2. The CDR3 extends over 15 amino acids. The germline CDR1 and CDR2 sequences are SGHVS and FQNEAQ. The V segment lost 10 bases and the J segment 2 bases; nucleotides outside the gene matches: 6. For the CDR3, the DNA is TGTGCCACCCAGGGACTAGCGGGGGAGCAAGAGACCCAGTACTTC. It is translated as CATQGLAGEQETQYF.

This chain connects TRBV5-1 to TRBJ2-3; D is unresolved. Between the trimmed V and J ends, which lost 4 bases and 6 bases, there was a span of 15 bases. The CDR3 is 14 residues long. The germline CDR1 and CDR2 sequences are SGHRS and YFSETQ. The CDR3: CASSRSPTSDTQYF. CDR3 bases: TGCGCCAGCAGCCGATCGCCCACCTCCGATACGCAGTATTTT. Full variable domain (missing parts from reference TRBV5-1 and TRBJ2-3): KAGVTQTPRYLIKTRGQQVTLSCSPISGHRSVSWYQQTPGQGLQFLFEYFSETQRNKGNFPGRFSGRQFSNSRSEMNVSTLELGDSALYLCASSRSPTSDTQYFGPGTRLTVL.

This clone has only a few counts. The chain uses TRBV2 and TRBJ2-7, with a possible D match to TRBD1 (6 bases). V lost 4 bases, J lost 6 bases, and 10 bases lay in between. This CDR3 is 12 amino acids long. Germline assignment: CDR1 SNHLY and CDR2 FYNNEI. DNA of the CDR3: TGTGCCAGCAGTGGTACAGGGTCCGAGCAGTACTTC. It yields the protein CASSGTGSEQYF.

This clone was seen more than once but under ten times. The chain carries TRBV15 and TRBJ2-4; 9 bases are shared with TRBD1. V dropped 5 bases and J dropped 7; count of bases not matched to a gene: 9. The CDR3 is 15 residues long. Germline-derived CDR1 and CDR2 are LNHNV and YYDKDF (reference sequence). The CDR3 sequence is CATSHQTGGVNIQYF. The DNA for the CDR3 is TGTGCCACCAGCCACCAGACAGGGGGGGTGAACATTCAGTACTTC.

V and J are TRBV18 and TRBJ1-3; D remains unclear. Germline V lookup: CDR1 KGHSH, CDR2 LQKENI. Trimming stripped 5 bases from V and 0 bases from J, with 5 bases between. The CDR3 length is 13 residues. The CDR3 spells CASSDGSGNTIYF. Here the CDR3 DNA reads TGTGCCAGCTCAGATGGCTCTGGAAACACCATATATTTT.

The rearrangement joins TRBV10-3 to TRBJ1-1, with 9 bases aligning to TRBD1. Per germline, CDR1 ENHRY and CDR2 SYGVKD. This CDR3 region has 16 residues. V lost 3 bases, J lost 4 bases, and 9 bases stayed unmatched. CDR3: CAISEPVGQGGTEAFF. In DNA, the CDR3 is TGTGCCATCAGTGAACCTGTGGGACAGGGTGGCACTGAAGCTTTCTTT.

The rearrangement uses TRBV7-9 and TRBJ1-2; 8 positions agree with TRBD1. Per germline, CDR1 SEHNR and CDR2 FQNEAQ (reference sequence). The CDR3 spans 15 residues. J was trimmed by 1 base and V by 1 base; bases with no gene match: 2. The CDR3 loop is CASSLGTGSNYGYTF. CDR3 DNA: TGTGCCAGCAGCTTAGGGACAGGGAGTAACTATGGCTACACCTTC.

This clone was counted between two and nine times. CDR3 coding DNA: TGTGCCAGCGGGTTCTGGACTGAAGCTTTCTTT. It encodes CASGFWTEAFF. The chain has TRBV12-3 or TRBV12-4 and TRBJ1-1, with D unresolved. The CDR3 runs 11 residues. Trimming took 8 bases from V and 5 from J, leaving 9 bases between them.